This TCR beta chain was found in a study of cytomegalovirus exposure and HLA in healthy donors. Trimming cost V 6 bases and J 5 bases, with 13 bases left between them. The CDR3 contains 13 residues. Germline CDR1 SGHVS, CDR2 FQNEAQ. PCR was performed using 60 Vbeta and 13 Jbeta primers. Generated by immunoSEQ multiplex PCR, the TCRdb table keeps only in-frame clones and is missing some. The sample lists around 150,000 clones, under 70% seen once, with under 7.5% in the top ten. Study-wide findings and caveats: There were some V segments, including TRBV6-2 and TRBV6-3, excluded as indistinguishable. Later, an analysis showed that TCR beta chains associated with HLA were more clonally expanded than others that were equally common. Analyses of presence/absence relied on an assumption of roughly uniform sequencing depth across donors. Altogether, 150 to 200 TCR beta chains were recorded as cytomegalovirus-associated.

Details on this clone: The antigen is not known.

The chain couples TRBV7-8 to TRBJ2-5, with unresolved D. The clonotype was recovered from a woman aged 60 to 75 in good health and CMV-seronegative. Material for sequencing was PBMCs. CDR3 in amino acids: CASRNHPRETQYF. CDR3 bases: TGTGCCAGCAGGAATCACCCCAGGGAGACCCAGTACTTC.